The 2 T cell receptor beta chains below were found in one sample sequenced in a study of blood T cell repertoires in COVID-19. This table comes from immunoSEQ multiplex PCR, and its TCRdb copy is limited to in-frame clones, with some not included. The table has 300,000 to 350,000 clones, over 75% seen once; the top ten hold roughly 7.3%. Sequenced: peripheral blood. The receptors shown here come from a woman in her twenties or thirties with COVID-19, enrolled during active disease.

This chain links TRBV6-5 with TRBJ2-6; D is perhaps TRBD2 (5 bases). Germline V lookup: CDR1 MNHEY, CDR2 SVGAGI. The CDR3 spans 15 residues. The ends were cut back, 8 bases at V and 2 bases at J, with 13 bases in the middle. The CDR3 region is CASSNRGAGANVLTF. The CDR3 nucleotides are TGTGCCAGCTCAAATCGGGGAGCTGGGGCCAACGTCCTGACTTTC.

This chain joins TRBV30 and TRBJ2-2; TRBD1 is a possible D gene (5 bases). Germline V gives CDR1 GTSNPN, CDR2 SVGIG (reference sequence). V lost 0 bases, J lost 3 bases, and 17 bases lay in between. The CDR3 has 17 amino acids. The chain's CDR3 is CAWSVSPSGQDTGELFF. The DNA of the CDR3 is TGTGCCTGGAGTGTATCCCCCTCCGGACAAGACACCGGGGAGCTGTTTTTT. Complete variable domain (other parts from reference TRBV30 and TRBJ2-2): SQTIHQWPATLVQPVGSPLSLECTVEGTSNPNLYWYRQAAGRGLQLLFYSVGIGQISSEVPQNLSASRPQDRQFILSSKKLLLSDSGFYLCAWSVSPSGQDTGELFFGEGSRLTVL.